This T cell receptor (beta chain) was sequenced in a study of memory CD4+ T cells and cytomegalovirus serostatus. Study findings and constraints: CD4+ memory repertoires contained about 40% of the roughly 160 reported CMV TCRbeta sequences.

This CDR3 comprises 14 residues. V was pared by 0 bases and J by 2 bases, with 9 bases between. Germline-derived CDR1 and CDR2 are SGHKS and YYEKEE (reference sequence). Single viable CD3+CD4+CD8-CD45RO+ cells were sorted as the memory CD4+ T cells. Serostatus was set by detecting CMV pp150, pp28, p38, p52 IgG. Details on this clone: Its antigen is as yet unknown.

Original processing methods: Out-of-frame sequences were removed, leaving around 2.2 million distinct TCRbeta sequences. The repertoire was sequenced with immunoSEQ multiplex PCR; TCRdb's copy has only in-frame clones and lacks some. For V, J and clone size, that table is used; D and trimming come from the DNA. The repertoire holds 35,000 to 45,000 clones, about 79% seen once, with 0.95% to 1.3% in the top ten. J is TRBJ2-7 and V is TRBV5-5; D ambiguous. This TCR was sampled from an adult in good health and CMV-seronegative. The sample comprised memory CD4+ T cells from blood. The CDR3 region has the DNA TGTGCCAGCAGCTTGGAGGCGTTTCCCTACGAGCAGTACTTC. As protein: CASSLEAFPYEQYF.